This TCR beta chain comes out of a study of cytomegalovirus exposure and HLA in healthy donors. Whole-study context: Earlier results showed roughly 120 million unique TCR beta sequences derived from approximately 180 million T cells. Study-level points and caveats: In vitro experiments confirmed that three CMV-associated chains were specific for CMV antigens.

There were likely unrecorded immune exposures, though donors were nominally healthy when sampled. Vbeta (60) and Jbeta (13) primers were used in the PCR. Generated by immunoSEQ multiplex PCR, the TCRdb table keeps only in-frame clones and is missing some. The sample lists over 150,000 clones; 60% to 75% were seen once. This CDR3 region has 14 residues. Germline V gene data show CDR1 as SGDLS and CDR2 as YYNGEE. Trimming removed 2 bases at V and 2 bases at J, with 8 bases between. Concerning this clone: Antigen: not known. The sample contains more than one DNA sequence encoding this CDR3.

This TCR derives from a man aged 18-30 years in good health and CMV-seronegative. V usage is TRBV9 and J usage is TRBJ1-5, with a weak D call TRBD1 (6 bases). Sequencing used PBMCs. The CDR3 coding sequence is TGTGCCAGCAGCGTTTCAGGGGGCAATCAGCCCCAGCATTTT. This sequence encodes CASSVSGGNQPQHF. Full variable domain (missing parts from reference TRBV9 and TRBJ1-5): DSGVTQTPKHLITATGQRVTLRCSPRSGDLSVYWYQQSLDQGLQFLIQYYNGEERAKGNILERFSAQQFPDLHSELNLSSLELGDSALYFCASSVSGGNQPQHFGDGTRLSIL.